This TCR beta chain was identified during a study of T cell responses to AZD1222 COVID-19 vaccine. This table comes from immunoSEQ multiplex PCR, and its TCRdb copy is limited to in-frame clones, with some not included. The sample carries more than 95,000 clones, approximately 93% recorded once. Overall study findings and caveats: The study sampled repertoires only after the peak T cell response. Just 5 to 7 AZD1222 recipients tested seropositive at baseline. Clonal diversity may have been underestimated, and the donors were mostly white British, with more females than males.

Trimming took 4 bases from V and 8 from J; bases not matched to a gene: 11. The germline CDR1 and CDR2 sequences are SEHNR and FQNEAQ (reference sequence). CDR3 length: 15 residues. Points on this clone: The antigen remains undetermined.

The sequence was collected from an adult in good health. The chain combines TRBV7-9 with TRBJ2-1, with TRBD2 identical over 7 bases. The sample in question was peripheral blood, obtained on day 0 of AZD1222 vaccination. The CDR3 protein is CASSSGTTGSDEQFF. CDR3 coding DNA: TGTGCCAGCAGCTCAGGGACTACGGGGTCCGATGAGCAGTTCTTC.